Below, 9 T cell receptor beta chains from the same sample are listed, as sequenced in a study of control samples from healthy donors and cancer patients. This table comes from immunoSEQ multiplex PCR, and its TCRdb copy is limited to in-frame clones, with some not included. The table lists about 79,000 clones, over 85% of them singletons. The sequencing input was PBMCs. The receptor set was obtained from a woman between 40 and 50 years old with lung cancer.

The chain links TRBV9 to TRBJ2-7; D is unresolved. V lost 4 bases and J 6 bases, leaving 14 bases between the germline ends. The germline gives CDR1 SGDLS, CDR2 YYNGEE. The CDR3 has 13 amino acids. The chain's CDR3 is CASSNSVAAEQYF. The CDR3 DNA is TGTGCCAGCAGCAATTCGGTGGCAGCCGAGCAGTACTTC.

This chain links TRBV19 with TRBJ2-1, with D perhaps TRBD2 (6 bases). Germline CDR1 reads LNHDA; CDR2 reads SQIVND (reference sequence). Trimming took 6 bases from V and 6 from J, leaving 18 bases between them. The CDR3 loop spans 15 amino acids. CDR3 amino acids: CASRLLGGPANEQFF. The DNA for the CDR3 is TGTGCCAGTAGGTTACTGGGGGGACCGGCCAATGAGCAGTTCTTC.

V usage is TRBV18 and J usage is TRBJ1-5; D is possibly TRBD1 (6 bases). V lost 4 bases and J lost 1, with 20 bases in between. CDR1 KGHSH and CDR2 LQKENI come from the germline V gene. The length of the CDR3 is 18 residues. Here the CDR3 DNA reads TGTGCCAGCTCACGCTTTGAACAGGGTATGAGGAGCAATCAGCCCCAGCATTTT. Amino acids: CASSRFEQGMRSNQPQHF.

V and J are TRBV5-8 and TRBJ2-2, with D perhaps matching TRBD1 (5 bases). Trimming stripped 1 base from V and 7 bases from J, with 8 bases between. There are 13 residues in the CDR3. The germline V gene has CDR1 SGHTS and CDR2 YDEGEE. For the CDR3, the DNA is TGTGCCAGCAGCTTGTGGGGCCACGGGGAGCTGTTTTTT. Its protein is CASSLWGHGELFF.

This chain joins TRBV12-3 or TRBV12-4 and TRBJ1-1, with unresolved D. The CDR3 is 12 amino acids. The V end was cut by 3 bases, the J end by 6 bases, with 8 bases between. CDR3 residues: CASSFMTPEAFF. The CDR3 coding sequence is TGTGCCAGCAGTTTTATGACGCCTGAAGCTTTCTTT.

This clone has just one count. The chain couples TRBV10-3 to TRBJ1-1; a possible D gene is TRBD1 (5 bases). CDR1 and CDR2 (germline): ENHRY, SYGVKD. Trimming took 7 bases from V and 3 from J, leaving 12 bases between them. There are 13 residues in the CDR3. The CDR3 bases are TGTGCCATCATGGCGGGGGGGGACACTGAAGCTTTCTTT. It yields the protein CAIMAGGDTEAFF.

The chain has TRBV2 and TRBJ1-1, with TRBD1 matching over 9 bases. The V gene end was trimmed by 3 bases and the J gene end by 5 bases; junction bases not matched to a gene: 4. CDR1 and CDR2 (germline): SNHLY, FYNNEI. The CDR3 extends over 14 amino acids. The CDR3 loop is CASSDPTGGTEAFF. The DNA of the CDR3 is TGTGCCAGCAGTGACCCGACAGGGGGAACTGAAGCTTTCTTT.

This sequence joins TRBV3-1 (or the pseudogene TRBV3-2) and TRBJ2-1; D perhaps matches TRBD2 (6 bases). V lost 5 bases, J lost 11 bases, and 13 bases lay in between. Germline CDR1 LGHDT, CDR2 YNNKEL (reference sequence). This CDR3 is built from 12 residues. CDR3: CASSNIAAKQFF. CDR3 coding DNA: TGTGCCAGCAGCAATATAGCGGCAAAGCAGTTCTTC.

In this sample, this clone turned up once. This chain uses TRBV24-1 with TRBJ2-3; D may be TRBD1 (6 bases). Trimming shortened V by 5 bases and J by 2 bases, and 7 bases separated the two germline ends. The CDR3 runs to 13 residues. Looked up from germline, CDR1 is KGHDR and CDR2 is SFDVKD. CDR3 nucleotide sequence: TGTGCCACCAGTGGGGGGCCCACAGATACGCAGTATTTT. Its translation is CATSGGPTDTQYF.